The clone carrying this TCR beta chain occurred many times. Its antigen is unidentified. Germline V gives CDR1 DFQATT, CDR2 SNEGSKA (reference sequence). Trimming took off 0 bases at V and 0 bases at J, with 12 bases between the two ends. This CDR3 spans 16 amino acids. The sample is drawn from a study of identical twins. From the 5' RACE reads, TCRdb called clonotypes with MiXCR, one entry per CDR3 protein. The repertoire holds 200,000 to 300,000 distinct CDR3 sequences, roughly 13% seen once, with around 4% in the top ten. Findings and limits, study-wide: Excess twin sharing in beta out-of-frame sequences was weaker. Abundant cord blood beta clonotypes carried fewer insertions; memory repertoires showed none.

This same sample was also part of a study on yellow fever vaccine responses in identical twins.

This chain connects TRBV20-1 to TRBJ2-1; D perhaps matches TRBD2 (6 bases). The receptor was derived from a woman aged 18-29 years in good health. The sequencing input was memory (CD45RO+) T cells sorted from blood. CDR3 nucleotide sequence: TGCAGTGCTAGAGAGTCGGGAGTGAGCTCCTACAATGAGCAGTTCTTC. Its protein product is CSARESGVSSYNEQFF.